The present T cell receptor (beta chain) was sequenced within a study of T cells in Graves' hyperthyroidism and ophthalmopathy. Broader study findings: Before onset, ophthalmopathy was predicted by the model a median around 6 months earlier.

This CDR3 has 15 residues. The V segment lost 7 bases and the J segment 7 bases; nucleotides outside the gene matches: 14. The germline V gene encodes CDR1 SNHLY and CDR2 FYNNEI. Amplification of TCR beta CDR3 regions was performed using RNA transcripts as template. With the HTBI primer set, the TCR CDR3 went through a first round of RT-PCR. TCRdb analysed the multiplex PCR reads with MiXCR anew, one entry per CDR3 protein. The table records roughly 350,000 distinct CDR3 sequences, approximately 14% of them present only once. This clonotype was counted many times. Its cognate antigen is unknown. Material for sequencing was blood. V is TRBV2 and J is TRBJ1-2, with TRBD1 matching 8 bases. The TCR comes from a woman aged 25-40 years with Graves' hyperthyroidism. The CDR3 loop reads CASTESSAGGIGYTF. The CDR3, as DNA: TGTGCCAGCACAGAGTCCTCGGCAGGGGGCATTGGCTACACCTTC.